These T cell receptor beta chains were read from a single sample in a study of CD8 T cells in Susac syndrome. Each CDR3 protein is one row after TCRdb ran MiXCR on the immunoSEQ multiplex PCR reads. The sample yields under 200,000 distinct CDR3 sequences, roughly 95% seen once. The sequenced sample was CD4+ T cells from PBMCs. The receptors originated from a human donor in good health. CDR3s include the opening cysteine and the closing phenylalanine or tryptophan. Fields, in order: clone size, CDR3 length, D gene, V gene, J gene, CDR3 protein, CDR3 DNA. A D gene is named only where the DNA matches it firmly. Expanded clones get a size class; other rows say once, few or many, or leave the size out.

abundance: once; len: 14; d_gene: TRBD1; v_gene: TRBV3-1; j_gene: TRBJ1-1; CDR3aa: CASSPLATGGETFF; CDR3nt: TGTGCCAGCAGTCCCCTAGCAACAGGGGGTGAAACTTTCTTT
abundance: .; len: 14; d_gene: TRBD1; v_gene: TRBV28; j_gene: TRBJ2-4; CDR3aa: CASSGQGYGNIQYF; CDR3nt: TGTGCCAGCAGCGGACAGGGGTACGGAAACATTCAGTACTTC
abundance: .; len: 11; d_gene: .; v_gene: TRBV20-1; j_gene: TRBJ2-1; CDR3aa: CSANYGDEQFF; CDR3nt: TGCAGTGCAAATTACGGGGATGAGCAGTTCTTC
abundance: .; len: 17; d_gene: .; v_gene: TRBV4-3; j_gene: TRBJ1-2; CDR3aa: CASSQDRGGEGGYGYTF; CDR3nt: TGCGCCAGCAGCCAAGATCGTGGCGGGGAGGGGGGGTATGGCTACACCTTC
abundance: .; len: 13; d_gene: .; v_gene: TRBV7-2; j_gene: TRBJ1-2; CDR3aa: CASSLARGNGYTF; CDR3nt: TGTGCCAGCAGCTTAGCAAGAGGGAATGGCTACACCTTC
abundance: .; len: 13; d_gene: TRBD1; v_gene: TRBV27; j_gene: TRBJ2-3; CDR3aa: CASRGTGADTQYF; CDR3nt: TGTGCCAGCAGGGGGACAGGAGCAGATACGCAGTATTTT
abundance: .; len: 14; d_gene: TRBD1; v_gene: TRBV6-1; j_gene: TRBJ2-7; CDR3aa: CASSSGTGSYEQYF; CDR3nt: TGTGCCAGCAGTTCCGGGACAGGGTCATACGAGCAGTACTTC
abundance: .; len: 14; d_gene: TRBD2; v_gene: TRBV9; j_gene: TRBJ2-1; CDR3aa: CASKASGTFNEQFF; CDR3nt: TGTGCAAGCAAGGCTAGCGGGACCTTCAATGAGCAGTTCTTC
abundance: .; len: 15; d_gene: .; v_gene: TRBV3-1; j_gene: TRBJ2-5; CDR3aa: CASSQARRRAQTQYF; CDR3nt: TGTGCCAGCAGCCAAGCGCGCAGGCGAGCTCAGACCCAGTACTTC
abundance: .; len: 14; d_gene: TRBD1; v_gene: TRBV29-1; j_gene: TRBJ1-2; CDR3aa: CSVLQGAGGSGYTF; CDR3nt: TGCAGCGTATTACAGGGGGCCGGCGGGAGTGGCTACACCTTC
abundance: .; len: 14; d_gene: .; v_gene: TRBV28; j_gene: TRBJ1-4; CDR3aa: CASSLVAGWEKLFF; CDR3nt: TGTGCCAGCAGTTTGGTCGCGGGATGGGAAAAACTGTTTTTT
abundance: .; len: 11; d_gene: .; v_gene: TRBV30; j_gene: TRBJ1-1; CDR3aa: CAWIMNTEAFF; CDR3nt: TGTGCCTGGATCATGAACACTGAAGCTTTCTTT
abundance: once; len: 14; d_gene: .; v_gene: TRBV10-1; j_gene: TRBJ2-7; CDR3aa: CASSDLAGSYEQYF; CDR3nt: TGCGCCAGCAGTGATCTAGCCGGCTCCTACGAGCAGTACTTC
abundance: .; len: 13; d_gene: .; v_gene: TRBV9; j_gene: TRBJ1-5; CDR3aa: CASSGGGDQPQHF; CDR3nt: TGTGCCAGCAGCGGGGGTGGAGATCAGCCCCAGCATTTT
abundance: .; len: 13; d_gene: .; v_gene: TRBV27; j_gene: TRBJ1-2; CDR3aa: CASSSRDYYGYTF; CDR3nt: TGTGCCAGCAGTTCCCGGGACTACTATGGCTACACCTTC
abundance: .; len: 14; d_gene: .; v_gene: TRBV5-1; j_gene: TRBJ2-3; CDR3aa: CASSLALETDTQYF; CDR3nt: TGCGCCAGCAGCTTGGCCCTTGAGACAGATACGCAGTATTTT
abundance: .; len: 14; d_gene: TRBD1; v_gene: TRBV29-1; j_gene: TRBJ2-7; CDR3aa: CSVESGQGTYEQYF; CDR3nt: TGCAGCGTTGAATCGGGACAGGGTACCTACGAGCAGTACTTC
abundance: .; len: 12; d_gene: TRBD1; v_gene: TRBV29-1; j_gene: TRBJ2-3; CDR3aa: CSVEPGQGTQYF; CDR3nt: TGCAGCGTTGAACCAGGACAGGGTACGCAGTATTTT
abundance: .; len: 12; d_gene: .; v_gene: TRBV12-3/TRBV12-4; j_gene: TRBJ2-7; CDR3aa: CASSSEATKQYF; CDR3nt: TGTGCCAGCAGCTCGGAGGCAACGAAGCAGTACTTC
abundance: .; len: 17; d_gene: .; v_gene: TRBV11-2; j_gene: TRBJ2-1; CDR3aa: CASSPRMAGSSYNEQFF; CDR3nt: TGTGCCAGCAGCCCTCGGATGGCGGGGAGCTCCTACAATGAGCAGTTCTTC
abundance: .; len: 16; d_gene: .; v_gene: TRBV3-1; j_gene: TRBJ2-1; CDR3aa: CASSQDHRGIINEQFF; CDR3nt: TGTGCCAGCAGCCAAGATCATAGGGGGATTATCAATGAGCAGTTCTTC
abundance: .; len: 13; d_gene: .; v_gene: TRBV5-4; j_gene: TRBJ1-2; CDR3aa: CASSPTGRDGYTF; CDR3nt: TGTGCCAGCAGCCCCACAGGGCGTGATGGCTACACCTTC
abundance: .; len: 14; d_gene: .; v_gene: TRBV5-1; j_gene: TRBJ2-6; CDR3aa: CASSQNAGANVLTF; CDR3nt: TGCGCCAGCAGCCAGAACGCTGGGGCCAACGTCCTGACTTTC
abundance: .; len: 14; d_gene: .; v_gene: TRBV19; j_gene: TRBJ1-2; CDR3aa: CASTKGRVNYGYTF; CDR3nt: TGTGCCAGTACCAAGGGTCGGGTTAACTATGGCTACACCTTC
abundance: .; len: 15; d_gene: .; v_gene: TRBV25-1; j_gene: TRBJ2-1; CDR3aa: CASSDLGISYNEQFF; CDR3nt: TGTGCCAGCAGTGATTTAGGGATTTCCTACAATGAGCAGTTCTTC
abundance: few; len: 15; d_gene: .; v_gene: TRBV7-2; j_gene: TRBJ2-3; CDR3aa: CASSLVGSSTDTQYF; CDR3nt: TGTGCCAGCAGCTTAGTTGGCTCTAGCACAGATACGCAGTATTTT
abundance: .; len: 13; d_gene: .; v_gene: TRBV7-7; j_gene: TRBJ1-2; CDR3aa: CASSLEHGRGYTF; CDR3nt: TGTGCTAGCAGCTTAGAGCACGGGAGGGGCTACACCTTC
abundance: few; len: 12; d_gene: .; v_gene: TRBV11-2; j_gene: TRBJ2-1; CDR3aa: CASSLDLNEQFF; CDR3nt: TGTGCCAGCAGCTTAGATCTCAATGAGCAGTTCTTC
abundance: .; len: 15; d_gene: .; v_gene: TRBV13; j_gene: TRBJ2-2; CDR3aa: CASSSGVINTGELFF; CDR3nt: TGTGCCAGCAGCTCAGGGGTAATCAACACCGGGGAGCTGTTTTTT
abundance: .; len: 14; d_gene: .; v_gene: TRBV18; j_gene: TRBJ1-2; CDR3aa: CASSPQQGKGGYTF; CDR3nt: TGTGCCAGCTCACCTCAACAGGGAAAAGGCGGCTACACCTTC
abundance: .; len: 16; d_gene: TRBD1; v_gene: TRBV3-1; j_gene: TRBJ1-1; CDR3aa: CASSQPGTGLNTEAFF; CDR3nt: TGTGCCAGCAGCCAACCTGGGACAGGTTTGAACACTGAAGCTTTCTTT
abundance: .; len: 16; d_gene: .; v_gene: TRBV6-2/TRBV6-3; j_gene: TRBJ2-6; CDR3aa: CASLGHPSSGANVLTF; CDR3nt: TGTGCCAGCTTGGGACATCCGAGCTCTGGGGCCAACGTCCTGACTTTC
abundance: .; len: 12; d_gene: .; v_gene: TRBV18; j_gene: TRBJ2-1; CDR3aa: CASSPGRDEQFF; CDR3nt: TGTGCCAGCTCACCGGGACGGGACGAGCAGTTCTTC
abundance: .; len: 14; d_gene: TRBD2; v_gene: TRBV3-1; j_gene: TRBJ2-1; CDR3aa: CASSQDPSGREQFF; CDR3nt: TGTGCCAGCAGCCAAGATCCTAGCGGGAGGGAGCAGTTCTTC
abundance: .; len: 10; d_gene: .; v_gene: TRBV29-1; j_gene: TRBJ1-2; CDR3aa: CSVEGDGYTF; CDR3nt: TGCAGCGTTGAGGGGGATGGCTACACCTTC
abundance: .; len: 15; d_gene: TRBD2; v_gene: TRBV11-2; j_gene: TRBJ2-1; CDR3aa: CASSFTGSGSIEQFF; CDR3nt: TGTGCCAGCAGCTTTACCGGTAGCGGGAGTATTGAGCAGTTCTTC
abundance: .; len: 15; d_gene: .; v_gene: TRBV30; j_gene: TRBJ2-2; CDR3aa: CAWSREHWNTGELFF; CDR3nt: TGTGCCTGGAGTCGCGAACACTGGAACACCGGGGAGCTGTTTTTT
abundance: .; len: 14; d_gene: .; v_gene: TRBV30; j_gene: TRBJ1-2; CDR3aa: CAWSVAGQGGGYTF; CDR3nt: TGTGCCTGGAGTGTAGCGGGGCAGGGTGGTGGCTACACCTTC
abundance: once; len: 13; d_gene: .; v_gene: TRBV24-1; j_gene: TRBJ1-5; CDR3aa: CATSDRGGRPQHF; CDR3nt: TGTGCCACCAGTGACCGCGGAGGACGGCCCCAGCATTTT
abundance: .; len: 14; d_gene: .; v_gene: TRBV7-9; j_gene: TRBJ2-5; CDR3aa: CASSLAPRRQTQYF; CDR3nt: TGTGCCAGCAGCTTAGCCCCGCGGCGGCAGACCCAGTACTTC
abundance: .; len: 13; d_gene: .; v_gene: TRBV30; j_gene: TRBJ1-2; CDR3aa: CAWSVLGRARYTF; CDR3nt: TGTGCCTGGAGTGTACTGGGCAGGGCGCGCTACACCTTC
abundance: .; len: 17; d_gene: .; v_gene: TRBV5-4; j_gene: TRBJ1-2; CDR3aa: CASSLGIGQGAFYGYTF; CDR3nt: TGTGCCAGCAGCTTGGGGATCGGGCAGGGCGCCTTCTATGGCTACACCTTC
abundance: .; len: 16; d_gene: TRBD2; v_gene: TRBV20-1; j_gene: TRBJ2-5; CDR3aa: CSAALSRAGPQETQYF; CDR3nt: TGCAGTGCTGCTTTATCCCGAGCGGGGCCGCAAGAGACCCAGTACTTC
abundance: .; len: 14; d_gene: .; v_gene: TRBV12-3/TRBV12-4; j_gene: TRBJ2-7; CDR3aa: CASSLDRPPYEQYF; CDR3nt: TGTGCCAGCAGTTTAGACAGACCACCTTACGAGCAGTACTTC
abundance: .; len: 14; d_gene: TRBD2; v_gene: TRBV2; j_gene: TRBJ2-3; CDR3aa: CASSSGLAGGPQYF; CDR3nt: TGTGCCAGCAGTTCAGGACTAGCGGGAGGGCCGCAGTATTTT